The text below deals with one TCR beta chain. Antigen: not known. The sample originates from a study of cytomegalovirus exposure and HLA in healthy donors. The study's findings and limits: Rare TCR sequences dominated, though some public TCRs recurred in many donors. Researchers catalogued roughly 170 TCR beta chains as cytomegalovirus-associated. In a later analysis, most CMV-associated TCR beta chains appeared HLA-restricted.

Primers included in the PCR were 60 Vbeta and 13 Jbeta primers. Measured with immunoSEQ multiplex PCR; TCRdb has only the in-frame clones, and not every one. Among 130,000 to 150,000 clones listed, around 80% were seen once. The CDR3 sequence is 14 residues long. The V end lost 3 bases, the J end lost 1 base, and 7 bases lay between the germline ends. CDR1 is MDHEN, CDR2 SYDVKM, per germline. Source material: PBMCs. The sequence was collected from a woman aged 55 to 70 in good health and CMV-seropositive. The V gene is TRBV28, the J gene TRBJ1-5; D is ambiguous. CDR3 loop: CASSLGRSNQPQHF. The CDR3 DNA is TGTGCCAGCAGTTTGGGGAGAAGCAATCAGCCCCAGCATTTT.